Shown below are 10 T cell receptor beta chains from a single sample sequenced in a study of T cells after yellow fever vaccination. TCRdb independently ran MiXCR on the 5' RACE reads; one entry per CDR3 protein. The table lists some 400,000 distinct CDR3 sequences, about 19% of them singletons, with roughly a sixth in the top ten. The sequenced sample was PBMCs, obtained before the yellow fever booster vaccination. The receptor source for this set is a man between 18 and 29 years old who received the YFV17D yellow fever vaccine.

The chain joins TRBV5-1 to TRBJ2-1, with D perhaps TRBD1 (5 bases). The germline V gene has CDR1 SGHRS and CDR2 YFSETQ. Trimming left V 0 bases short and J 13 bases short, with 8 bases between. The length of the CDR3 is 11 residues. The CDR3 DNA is TGCGCCAGCAGCTTGGACAGGACCCAGTTCTTC. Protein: CASSLDRTQFF. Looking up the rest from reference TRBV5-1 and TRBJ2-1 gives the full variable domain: KAGVTQTPRYLIKTRGQQVTLSCSPISGHRSVSWYQQTPGQGLQFLFEYFSETQRNKGNFPGRFSGRQFSNSRSEMNVSTLELGDSALYLCASSLDRTQFFGPGTRLTVL.

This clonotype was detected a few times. The CDR3 loop reads CASSFGSWELFF. The CDR3, as DNA: TGTGCCAGCAGTTTTGGCTCCTGGGAGCTGTTTTTT. The V gene is TRBV12-3 or TRBV12-4, the J gene TRBJ2-2; D not resolved. V lost 3 bases and J 9 bases, leaving 8 bases between the germline ends. This CDR3 spans 12 amino acids.

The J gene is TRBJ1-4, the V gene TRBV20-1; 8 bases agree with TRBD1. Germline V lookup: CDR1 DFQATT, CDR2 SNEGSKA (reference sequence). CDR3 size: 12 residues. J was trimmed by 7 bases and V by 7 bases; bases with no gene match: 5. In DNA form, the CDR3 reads TGCAGTGGAAAGGACAGGGTTGAAAAACTGTTTTTT. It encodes CSGKDRVEKLFF.

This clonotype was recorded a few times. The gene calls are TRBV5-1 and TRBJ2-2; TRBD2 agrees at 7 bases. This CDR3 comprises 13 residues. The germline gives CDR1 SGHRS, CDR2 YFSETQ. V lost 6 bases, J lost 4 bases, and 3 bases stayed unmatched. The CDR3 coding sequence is TGCGCCAGCAAACTAGCGAGCACCGGGGAGCTGTTTTTT. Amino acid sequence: CASKLASTGELFF.

CDR3 bases: TGCGCCAGCACGCCGGGGGGGGGCGTAACAGATACGCAGTATTTT. This encodes CASTPGGGVTDTQYF. The V call is TRBV4-1, the J call TRBJ2-3; 8 nucleotides align to TRBD2. V trimming: 7 bases; J trimming: 3 bases; junction bases outside the gene matches: 9. The germline CDR1 and CDR2 sequences are MGHRA and YSYEKL. This CDR3 is 15 amino acids long.

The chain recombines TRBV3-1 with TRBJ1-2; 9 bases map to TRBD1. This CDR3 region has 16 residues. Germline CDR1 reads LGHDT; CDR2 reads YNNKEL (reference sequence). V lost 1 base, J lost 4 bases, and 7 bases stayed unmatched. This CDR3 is CASSQGPPDRGYGYTF. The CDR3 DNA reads TGTGCCAGCAGCCAAGGCCCCCCGGACAGGGGCTATGGCTACACCTTC.

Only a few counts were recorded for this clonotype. The CDR3 protein is CASSYSQGQSTDTQYF. CDR3 sequence (DNA): TGTGCCAGCAGTTACTCACAGGGACAGAGCACAGATACGCAGTATTTT. V is TRBV6-5 and J is TRBJ2-3; 7 nucleotides match TRBD1. CDR3 length equals 16 residues. The J segment lost 0 bases and the V segment lost 0 bases, leaving 3 bases of the junction unmatched. In germline, CDR1 is MNHEY, CDR2 SVGAGI.

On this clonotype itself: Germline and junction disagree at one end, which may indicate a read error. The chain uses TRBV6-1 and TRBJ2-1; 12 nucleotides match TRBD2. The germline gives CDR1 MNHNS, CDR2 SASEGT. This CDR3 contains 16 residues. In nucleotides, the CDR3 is TGTGCCAGCAGTACCACCCTAGCGGGGGGGCTCGGAGAGCAGTTATTC. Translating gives CASSTTLAGGLGEQLF.

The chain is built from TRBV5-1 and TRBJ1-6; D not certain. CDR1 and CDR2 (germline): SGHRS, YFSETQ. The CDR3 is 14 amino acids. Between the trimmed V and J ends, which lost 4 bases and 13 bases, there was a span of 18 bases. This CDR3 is CASSQGNAGEPLHF. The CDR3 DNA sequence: TGCGCCAGCAGCCAAGGAAATGCCGGGGAGCCCCTCCACTTT.

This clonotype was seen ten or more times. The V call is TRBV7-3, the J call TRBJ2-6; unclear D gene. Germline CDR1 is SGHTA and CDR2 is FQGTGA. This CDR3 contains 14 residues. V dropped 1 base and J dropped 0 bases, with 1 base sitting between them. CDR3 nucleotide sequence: TGTGCCAGCAGCTTAAACTCTGGGGCCAACGTCCTGACTTTC. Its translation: CASSLNSGANVLTF.